This entry lists 29 T cell receptor beta chains sequenced from one sample in a study of cytomegalovirus exposure and HLA in healthy donors. This PCR relied on a set of 60 Vbeta primers and 13 Jbeta primers. Profiling relied on immunoSEQ multiplex PCR, and the TCRdb table lists in-frame clones only, not all of them. The top ten hold roughly 32% of the sample, which has approximately 85,000 clones, about 80% seen once. The material sequenced was PBMCs. These receptors all come from a man aged 45-65 years in good health and CMV-seropositive.

The chain combines TRBV30 with TRBJ2-5, with 8 bases aligning to TRBD2. Trimming cost V 5 bases and J 4 bases; bases outside gene matches: 12. Germline lookup yields CDR1 GTSNPN and CDR2 SVGIG (reference sequence). The CDR3 is 15 residues long. The CDR3 reads CAWAKGAGAIETQYF. CDR3 sequence (DNA): TGTGCCTGGGCGAAGGGAGCGGGAGCCATAGAGACCCAGTACTTC.

The chain uses TRBV7-9 and TRBJ2-4; 15 bases align to TRBD2. Germline CDR1 is SEHNR and CDR2 is FQNEAQ (reference sequence). This CDR3 is built from 16 residues. With V trimmed by 4 bases and J by 5 bases, 3 bases remained unmatched. CDR3 residues: CASSSGLAGGQNIQYF. Written as DNA, the CDR3 is TGTGCCAGCAGCTCGGGACTAGCGGGAGGTCAAAACATTCAGTACTTC.

A single count supports this clone. This rearrangement joins TRBV9 to TRBJ1-5, with 7 bases that match TRBD1. V lost 0 bases, J lost 4 bases, and 4 bases stayed unmatched. In germline, CDR1 is SGDLS, CDR2 YYNGEE. CDR3 length equals 15 residues. The CDR3 bases are TGTGCCAGCAGCGTAGGGCCAGGGGGAAATCAGCCCCAGCATTTT. Translated: CASSVGPGGNQPQHF.

The chain couples TRBV5-1 to TRBJ1-1; maybe TRBD1 (5 bases). Germline CDR1 reads SGHRS; CDR2 reads YFSETQ. Between the trimmed V and J ends, which lost 4 bases and 0 bases, there was a span of 7 bases. CDR3 length: 13 residues. In nucleotides, the CDR3 is TGCGCCAGCAGCCAGACAGTGAACACTGAAGCTTTCTTT. It specifies CASSQTVNTEAFF.

CDR3 sequence: CASSLARTGATDTQYF. In DNA, the CDR3 is TGTGCCAGCAGCTTAGCTCGGACAGGGGCGACAGATACGCAGTATTTT. The chain joins TRBV5-4 to TRBJ2-3; TRBD1 matches 9 bases. V trimming: 2 bases; J trimming: 3 bases; junction bases outside the gene matches: 7. The CDR3 extends over 16 amino acids. Germline CDR1 and CDR2: SGHNT and YYREEE (reference sequence).

The chain is built from TRBV27 and TRBJ2-2; D might be TRBD2 (7 bases). CDR3 size: 14 residues. Per germline, CDR1 MNHEY and CDR2 SMNVEV (reference sequence). The V gene lost 5 bases and the J gene lost 4 bases, with 11 bases spanning the gap. The CDR3 DNA sequence: TGTGCCAGCAGTCTAGGGGGGGTCACCGGGGAGCTGTTTTTT. It codes for CASSLGGVTGELFF.

The sample holds one count of this clone. The V and J genes are TRBV5-1 and TRBJ2-1; possible D gene TRBD1, 5 bases. The CDR3 has 14 residues. Trimming pared 2 bases from V and 5 bases from J, leaving 11 bases between. CDR1 SGHRS and CDR2 YFSETQ come from the germline V gene. The CDR3 nucleotides are TGCGCCAGCAGCTTTGGACACAAGGACAATGAGCAGTTCTTC. It codes for CASSFGHKDNEQFF.

The chain couples TRBV9 to TRBJ1-2; 7 nucleotides line up with TRBD1. Trimming at V came to 2 bases and at J to 4 bases, leaving 8 bases not matched to a gene. The germline V gene encodes CDR1 SGDLS and CDR2 YYNGEE. This CDR3 contains 15 residues. CDR3 DNA sequence: TGTGCCAGCAGCGTGCGACAGGGTGACCCCTATGGCTACACCTTC. As protein: CASSVRQGDPYGYTF.

In its sample, this clone was seen once. The chain recombines TRBV19 with TRBJ2-7; D unclear. Germline V gene lookup returns CDR1 LNHDA and CDR2 SQIVND (reference sequence). V gave up 1 base and J gave up 4 bases, with 11 bases separating them. The CDR3 length is 14 residues. CDR3 in DNA: TGTGCCAGTAGTATAGCCAGCGACCCTTACGAGCAGTACTTC. It translates to CASSIASDPYEQYF.

This chain connects TRBV30 to TRBJ2-3, with a weak D call TRBD2 (6 bases). V dropped 5 bases and J dropped 0 bases, with 12 bases sitting between them. This CDR3 is built from 14 residues. CDR1 and CDR2 from the germline V gene are GTSNPN and SVGIG (reference sequence). This CDR3 is CAWQGGASTDTQYF. As DNA, the CDR3 is TGTGCCTGGCAGGGCGGGGCTAGCACAGATACGCAGTATTTT.

This chain uses TRBV15 with TRBJ2-7; D gene unclear. This CDR3 has 16 amino acids. Germline CDR1 reads LNHNV; CDR2 reads YYDKDF (reference sequence). The germline V and J ends were trimmed by 0 bases and 5 bases, with 17 bases remaining between them. The CDR3, as DNA: TGTGCCACCAGCAGAGATACGGTAGCCTCCTACAACGAGCAGTACTTC. Its protein is CATSRDTVASYNEQYF.

The chain links TRBV7-2 to TRBJ2-7; D call uncertain. Germline V gene lookup returns CDR1 SGHTA and CDR2 FQGNSA. V shed 5 bases and J shed 1 base, with 3 bases lying between them. The length of the CDR3 is 11 residues. CDR3 nucleotide sequence: TGTGCCAGCAGCCCTTCCTACGAGCAGTACTTC. It is translated as CASSPSYEQYF.

V gene TRBV7-9 combines with J gene TRBJ1-3, with TRBD1 as a possible D gene (5 bases). Per the germline V gene, CDR1 is SEHNR and CDR2 is FQNEAQ (reference sequence). The CDR3 has 14 amino acids. Trimming stripped 8 bases from V and 2 bases from J, with 13 bases between. Here the CDR3 reads CASGVEGTGNTIYF. The CDR3 DNA reads as TGTGCCAGCGGAGTGGAGGGGACTGGAAACACCATATATTTT.

There are a few counts of this clone. The chain carries TRBV9 and TRBJ2-7, with 11 bases lining up with TRBD2. The CDR3 sequence is 17 residues long. The V gene's germline CDR1 is SGDLS and CDR2 YYNGEE. J lost 7 bases, V lost 0 bases, and 12 bases had no gene match. CDR3 in DNA: TGTGCCAGCAGCGTAGCCAGCGGGATAGCGGGAGGGGGTGAGCAGTACTTC. Translated: CASSVASGIAGGGEQYF.

The rearrangement uses TRBV5-1 and TRBJ2-1; D is unresolved. CDR1 is SGHRS, CDR2 YFSETQ, per germline. V was shortened by 10 bases and J by 0 bases, with 11 bases between the two germline ends. This CDR3 contains 13 residues. CDR3 bases: TGCGCCGGAGCTGAGACCTCCTACAATGAGCAGTTCTTC. Protein product: CAGAETSYNEQFF.

This clone was seen a handful of times. The chain links TRBV6-6 to TRBJ1-1, with D perhaps TRBD1 (5 bases). Germline lookup yields CDR1 MNHNY and CDR2 SVGAGI (reference sequence). The CDR3 has 16 residues. The V end was cut by 6 bases, the J end by 1 base, with 18 bases between. The CDR3 DNA reads TGTGCCAGCAGCCCCCCGTTGCGGGGGGGGAACACTGAAGCTTTCTTT. Translating gives CASSPPLRGGNTEAFF.

The chain links TRBV4-2 to TRBJ1-6; D is possibly TRBD1 (5 bases). The ends were cut back, 3 bases at V and 8 bases at J, with 17 bases in the middle. In germline, CDR1 is LGHNA, CDR2 YNFKEQ. This CDR3 region has 16 residues. Here the CDR3 reads CASSHDPGRGDSPLHF. CDR3 sequence (DNA): TGTGCCAGCAGCCACGACCCAGGGCGGGGAGATTCACCCCTCCACTTT.

The gene calls are TRBV29-1 and TRBJ2-3; D not resolved. V was cut by 5 bases and J by 6 bases, with 9 bases left in between. Germline CDR1 SQVTM, CDR2 ANQGSEA. This CDR3 has 11 amino acids. CDR3 nucleotide sequence: TGCAGCGTTCCACTCTCGGATACGCAGTATTTT. This gives the protein CSVPLSDTQYF.

V gene TRBV18 combines with J gene TRBJ2-7, with 14 bases fitting TRBD2. This CDR3 spans 15 amino acids. Germline V gene lookup returns CDR1 KGHSH and CDR2 LQKENI. After removal of 5 bases from V and 9 bases from J, the junction contained 9 bases not matched to a gene. The CDR3 region has the DNA TGTGCCAGCTCAACTGGGACTAGCGGGAGTTCGGTGCAGTACTTC. Translated, it gives CASSTGTSGSSVQYF. Drawing the rest from reference TRBV18 and TRBJ2-7, the complete variable domain is NAGVMQNPRHLVRRRGQEARLRCSPMKGHSHVYWYRQLPEEGLKFMVYLQKENIIDESGMPKERFSAEFPKEGPSILRIQQVVRGDSAAYFCASSTGTSGSSVQYFGPGTRLTVT.

The J gene is TRBJ2-7, the V gene TRBV7-8; a weak D match, TRBD1 (6 bases). V was trimmed by 3 bases and J by 3 bases, leaving 12 bases between them. CDR1 and CDR2 from the germline V gene are SGHVS and FQNEAQ. This CDR3 contains 14 residues. CDR3 nucleotide sequence: TGTGCCAGCAGCTTTTACAGGGAATTCTACGAGCAGTACTTC. As protein: CASSFYREFYEQYF.

The rearrangement joins TRBV6-6 to TRBJ2-3; perhaps TRBD2 as D (5 bases). CDR1 and CDR2 (germline): MNHNY, SVGAGI (reference sequence). The CDR3 runs to 13 residues. Trimming left V 6 bases short and J 6 bases short, with 13 bases between. The CDR3 loop reads CASRARAADTQYF. The CDR3 bases are TGTGCCAGCAGGGCGCGGGCCGCCGATACGCAGTATTTT.

The chain uses TRBV7-9 and TRBJ1-1, with D tentatively TRBD1 (5 bases). From germline, CDR1 is SEHNR and CDR2 FQNEAQ (reference sequence). Trimming pared 8 bases from V and 3 bases from J, leaving 13 bases between. The CDR3 loop spans 13 amino acids. CDR3 in DNA: TGTGCCAGCGGACACGGGCAGCACACTGAAGCTTTCTTT. This translates into CASGHGQHTEAFF.

The chain is built from TRBV15 and TRBJ2-1, with D possibly matching TRBD1 (6 bases). V lost 8 bases and J lost 6, with 17 bases in between. The CDR3 runs 14 residues. Germline V gene lookup returns CDR1 LNHNV and CDR2 YYDKDF (reference sequence). The CDR3 nucleotides are TGTGCCACCTCTACAGGGTTTAAATTCAATGAGCAGTTCTTC. It codes for CATSTGFKFNEQFF.

V is TRBV21-1 and J is TRBJ1-6. TRBV21-1 is assigned pseudogene status. The CDR3 is 12 amino acids. The CDR3 spells CASSRGGRPLHF. Written as DNA, the CDR3 is TGTGCCAGCAGCAGGGGGGGAAGGCCCCTCCACTTT.

The chain recombines TRBV4-2 with TRBJ1-1, with 7 bases matching TRBD1. Trimming at V came to 0 bases and at J to 8 bases, leaving 3 bases not matched to a gene. This CDR3 region has 13 residues. The germline V gene has CDR1 LGHNA and CDR2 YNFKEQ. CDR3 sequence: CASSQDQTGEAFF. In DNA, the CDR3 is TGTGCCAGCAGCCAAGACCAGACAGGGGAAGCTTTCTTT.

The chain couples TRBV5-6 to TRBJ1-2; no firm D call. The CDR3 runs to 12 residues. The V and J ends lost 4 bases and 8 bases respectively, with 12 bases between them. Germline V CDR1 and CDR2: SGHDT, YYEEEE. As DNA, the CDR3 is TGTGCCAGCAGCAAGGGAGAGAGGGGCTACACCTTC. Protein: CASSKGERGYTF.

The V gene is TRBV13, the J gene TRBJ2-1; tentatively, D is TRBD2 (6 bases). The CDR3 has 15 amino acids. V was cut by 5 bases and J by 4 bases, with 15 bases left in between. Germline-derived CDR1 and CDR2 are PRHDT and FYEKMQ (reference sequence). The CDR3 protein is CASSPLAGTYNEQFF. The CDR3, as DNA: TGTGCCAGCAGCCCTCTTGCGGGAACATACAATGAGCAGTTCTTC.

CDR3: CASSRIDSYMNTEAFF. The CDR3 DNA reads as TGTGCCAGCAGCCGCATTGACAGTTACATGAACACTGAAGCTTTCTTT. This sequence joins TRBV7-2 and TRBJ1-1; tentatively, D is TRBD1 (5 bases). The CDR3 has 16 residues. V dropped 5 bases and J dropped 0 bases, with 16 bases sitting between them. The germline V gene encodes CDR1 SGHTA and CDR2 FQGNSA.

The CDR3 bases are TGCAGCGTTGGGACAGGGGGTGACACTGAAGCTTTCTTT. Residues: CSVGTGGDTEAFF. The chain links TRBV29-1 to TRBJ1-1; TRBD1 aligns across 10 bases. The CDR3 runs 13 residues. Trimming took 4 bases from V and 3 from J; bases not matched to a gene: 2. The germline CDR1 and CDR2 sequences are SQVTM and ANQGSEA.